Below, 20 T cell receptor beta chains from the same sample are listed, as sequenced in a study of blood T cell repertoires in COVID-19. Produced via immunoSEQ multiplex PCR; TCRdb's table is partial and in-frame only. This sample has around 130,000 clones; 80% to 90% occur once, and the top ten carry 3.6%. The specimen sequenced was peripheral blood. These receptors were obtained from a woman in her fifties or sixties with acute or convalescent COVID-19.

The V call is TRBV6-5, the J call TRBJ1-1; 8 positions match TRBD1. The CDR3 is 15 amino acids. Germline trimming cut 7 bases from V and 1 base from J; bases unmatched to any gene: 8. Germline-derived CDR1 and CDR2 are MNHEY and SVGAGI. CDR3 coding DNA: TGTGCCAGCATTGGGACAGGACACCGGAACACTGAAGCTTTCTTT. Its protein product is CASIGTGHRNTEAFF.

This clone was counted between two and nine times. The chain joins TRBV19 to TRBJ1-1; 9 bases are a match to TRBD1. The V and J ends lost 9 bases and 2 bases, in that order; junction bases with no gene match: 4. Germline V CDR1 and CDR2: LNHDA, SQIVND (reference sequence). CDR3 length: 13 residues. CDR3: CASRDRVNTEAFF. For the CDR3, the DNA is TGTGCCAGCCGGGACAGGGTAAACACTGAAGCTTTCTTT. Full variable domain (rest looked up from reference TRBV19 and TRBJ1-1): DGGITQSPKYLFRKEGQNVTLSCEQNLNHDAMYWYRQDPGQGLRLIYYSQIVNDFQKGDIAEGYSVSREKKESFPLTVTSAQKNPTAFYLCASRDRVNTEAFFGQGTRLTVV.

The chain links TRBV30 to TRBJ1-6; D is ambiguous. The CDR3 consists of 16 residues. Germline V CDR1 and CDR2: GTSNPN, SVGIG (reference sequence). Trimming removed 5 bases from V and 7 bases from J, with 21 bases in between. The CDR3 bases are TGTGCCTGGCATTTCGGGAGAGGAGGCGGGAATTCACCCCTCCACTTT. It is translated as CAWHFGRGGGNSPLHF.

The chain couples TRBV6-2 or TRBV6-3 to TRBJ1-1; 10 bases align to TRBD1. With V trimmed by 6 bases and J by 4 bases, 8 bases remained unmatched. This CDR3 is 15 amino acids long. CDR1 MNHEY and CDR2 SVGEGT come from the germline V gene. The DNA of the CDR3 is TGTGCCAGCAGCCTAACCGGGACAGGGGCCACTGAAGCTTTCTTT. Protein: CASSLTGTGATEAFF.

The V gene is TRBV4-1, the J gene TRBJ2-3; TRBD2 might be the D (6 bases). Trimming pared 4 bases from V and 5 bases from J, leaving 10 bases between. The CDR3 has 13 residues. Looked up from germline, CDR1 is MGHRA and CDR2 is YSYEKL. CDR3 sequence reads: CASSPEGLDTQYF. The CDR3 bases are TGCGCCAGCAGCCCGGAGGGCCTAGATACGCAGTATTTT.

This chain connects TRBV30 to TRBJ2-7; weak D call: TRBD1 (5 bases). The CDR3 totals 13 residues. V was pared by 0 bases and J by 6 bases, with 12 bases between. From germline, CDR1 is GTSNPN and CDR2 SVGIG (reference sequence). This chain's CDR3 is CAWSVQGIVEQYF. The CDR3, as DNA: TGTGCCTGGAGTGTCCAGGGTATAGTCGAGCAGTACTTC.

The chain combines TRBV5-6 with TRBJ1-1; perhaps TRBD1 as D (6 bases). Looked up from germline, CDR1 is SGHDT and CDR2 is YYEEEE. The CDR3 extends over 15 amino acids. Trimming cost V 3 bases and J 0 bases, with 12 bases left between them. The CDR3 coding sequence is TGTGCCAGCAGCTCGGGACAAGTCCTGAACACTGAAGCTTTCTTT. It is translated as CASSSGQVLNTEAFF.

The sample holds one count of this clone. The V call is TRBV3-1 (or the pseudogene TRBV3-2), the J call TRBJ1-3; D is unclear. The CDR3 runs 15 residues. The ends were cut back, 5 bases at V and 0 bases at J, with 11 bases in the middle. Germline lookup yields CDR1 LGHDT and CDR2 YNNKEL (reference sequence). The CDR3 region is CASSEDWPSGNTIYF. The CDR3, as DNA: TGTGCCAGCAGCGAGGACTGGCCCTCTGGAAACACCATATATTTT.

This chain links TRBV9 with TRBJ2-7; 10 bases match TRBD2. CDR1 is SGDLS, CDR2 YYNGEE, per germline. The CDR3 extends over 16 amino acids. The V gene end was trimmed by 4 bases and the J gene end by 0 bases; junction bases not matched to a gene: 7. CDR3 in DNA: TGTGCCAGCAGCCCCTGGGCTAGCGGGAGCTCCTACGAGCAGTACTTC. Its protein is CASSPWASGSSYEQYF.

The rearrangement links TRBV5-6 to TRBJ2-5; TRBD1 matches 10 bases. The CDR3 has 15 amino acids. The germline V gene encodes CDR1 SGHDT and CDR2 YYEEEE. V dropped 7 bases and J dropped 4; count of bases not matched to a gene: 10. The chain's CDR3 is CASARRTGGSETQYF. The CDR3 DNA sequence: TGTGCCAGCGCCCGGAGGACAGGGGGATCAGAGACCCAGTACTTC. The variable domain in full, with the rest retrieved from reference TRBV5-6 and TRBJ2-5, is DAGVTQSPTHLIKTRGQQVTLRCSPKSGHDTVSWYQQALGQGPQFIFQYYEEEERQRGNFPDRFSGHQFPNYSSELNVNALLLGDSALYLCASARRTGGSETQYFGPGTRLLVL.

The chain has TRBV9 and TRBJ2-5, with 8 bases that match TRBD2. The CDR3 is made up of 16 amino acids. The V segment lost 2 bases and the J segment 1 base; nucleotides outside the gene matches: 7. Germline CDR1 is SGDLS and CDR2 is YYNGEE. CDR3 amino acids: CASSVFSGNFQETQYF. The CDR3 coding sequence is TGTGCCAGCAGCGTCTTTAGCGGGAACTTCCAAGAGACCCAGTACTTC. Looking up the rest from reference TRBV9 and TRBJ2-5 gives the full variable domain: DSGVTQTPKHLITATGQRVTLRCSPRSGDLSVYWYQQSLDQGLQFLIQYYNGEERAKGNILERFSAQQFPDLHSELNLSSLELGDSALYFCASSVFSGNFQETQYFGPGTRLLVL.

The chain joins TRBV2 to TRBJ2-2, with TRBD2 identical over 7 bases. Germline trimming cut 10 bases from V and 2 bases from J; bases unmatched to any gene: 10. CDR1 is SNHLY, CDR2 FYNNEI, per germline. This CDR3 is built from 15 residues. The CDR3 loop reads CATNPGTINTGELFF. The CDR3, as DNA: TGTGCCACCAATCCCGGGACTATCAACACCGGGGAGCTGTTTTTT.

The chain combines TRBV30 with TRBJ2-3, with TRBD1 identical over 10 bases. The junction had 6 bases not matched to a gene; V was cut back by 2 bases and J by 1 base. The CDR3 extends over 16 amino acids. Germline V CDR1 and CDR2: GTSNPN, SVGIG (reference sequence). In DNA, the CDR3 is TGTGCCTGGAGTAGGGGCGGGACAGGGGGCACAGATACGCAGTATTTT. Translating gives CAWSRGGTGGTDTQYF.

The CDR3 is CASSPDGTNTDTQYF. CDR3 nucleotides: TGCGCCAGCAGCCCGGATGGGACTAACACAGATACGCAGTATTTT. V is TRBV5-1 and J is TRBJ2-3; TRBD2 matches at 7 bases. V lost 4 bases to trimming and J lost 2 bases; unmatched junction nucleotides: 7. This CDR3 has 15 residues. Germline CDR1 is SGHRS and CDR2 is YFSETQ.

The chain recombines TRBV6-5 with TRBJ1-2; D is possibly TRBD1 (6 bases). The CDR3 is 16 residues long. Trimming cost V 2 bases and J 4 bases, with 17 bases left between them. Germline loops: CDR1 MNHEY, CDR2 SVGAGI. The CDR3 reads CASSYRRTEHSYGYTF. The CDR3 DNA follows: TGTGCCAGCAGTTACCGTCGGACAGAGCATTCCTATGGCTACACCTTC.

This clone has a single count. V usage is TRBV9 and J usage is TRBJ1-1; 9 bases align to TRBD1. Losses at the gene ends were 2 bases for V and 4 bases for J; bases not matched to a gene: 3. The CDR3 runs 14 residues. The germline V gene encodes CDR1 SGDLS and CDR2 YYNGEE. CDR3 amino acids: CASSVLTGGTEAFF. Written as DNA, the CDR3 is TGTGCCAGCAGCGTTCTGACAGGGGGCACTGAAGCTTTCTTT.

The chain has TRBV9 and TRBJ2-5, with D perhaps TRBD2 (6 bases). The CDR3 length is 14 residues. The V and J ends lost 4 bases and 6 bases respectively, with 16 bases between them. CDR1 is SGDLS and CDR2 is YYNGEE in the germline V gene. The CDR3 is CASSPPRGMKTQYF. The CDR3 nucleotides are TGTGCCAGCAGCCCCCCCCGGGGGATGAAGACCCAGTACTTC. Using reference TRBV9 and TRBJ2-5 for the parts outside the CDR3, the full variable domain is DSGVTQTPKHLITATGQRVTLRCSPRSGDLSVYWYQQSLDQGLQFLIQYYNGEERAKGNILERFSAQQFPDLHSELNLSSLELGDSALYFCASSPPRGMKTQYFGPGTRLLVL.

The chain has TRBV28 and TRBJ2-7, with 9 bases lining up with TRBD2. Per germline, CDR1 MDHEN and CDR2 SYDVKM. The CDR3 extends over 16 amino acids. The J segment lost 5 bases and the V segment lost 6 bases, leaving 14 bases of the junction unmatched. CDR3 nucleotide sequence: TGTGCCAGCAGCTCCCGAGGACTAGCGCCGGGCCACGAGCAGTACTTC. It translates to CASSSRGLAPGHEQYF.

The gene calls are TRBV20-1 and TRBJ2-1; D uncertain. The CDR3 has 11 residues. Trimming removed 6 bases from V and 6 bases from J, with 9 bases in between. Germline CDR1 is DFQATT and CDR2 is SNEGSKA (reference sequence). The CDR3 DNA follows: TGCAGTGCCACCTATCTCAATGAGCAGTTCTTC. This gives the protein CSATYLNEQFF.

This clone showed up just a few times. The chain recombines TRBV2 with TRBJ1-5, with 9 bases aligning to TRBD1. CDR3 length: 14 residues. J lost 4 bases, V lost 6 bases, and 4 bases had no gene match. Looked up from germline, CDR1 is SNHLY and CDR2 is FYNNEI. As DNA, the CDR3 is TGTGCCAGCAGAAGTGGACAGGGGAATCAGCCCCAGCATTTT. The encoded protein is CASRSGQGNQPQHF.